This TCR beta chain comes out of a study of T cell repertoires in cytomegalovirus infection (dated by TCRdb to between 2018 and 2021). About the investigation overall: Because public TCR beta signatures pointed to carriage of CMV infection together with the matching HLA type, the HLA type of each donor mattered for the analysis. Results and caveats for the whole study, not just this receptor: In both this cohort and an independent cohort of more than 350 donors, the cumulative frequency of public TCR beta family members distinguished carriers of CMV infection plus the relevant HLA type. The ex vivo response was dominated by HLA-C-restricted CMV-specific TCR beta clonotypes, and the single most frequent clonotype in two of eight donors was supplied by these HLA-C-restricted clonotypes.

V sheds 1 base and J sheds 6 bases, leaving 10 bases between their ends. The germline V gene (reference sequence) specifies SGHAT as CDR1 and FQDESV as CDR2. The CDR3 sequence holds 14 residues, the cysteine and phenylalanine included. Only CDR3 DNA is held: 42 bases, read in frame from base 1. This clonotype was detected only a few times. Its cognate antigen has yet to be identified. Qualities for individual bases were not recorded, and no much larger clone is one base off. Data came from an Illumina HiSeq 1500. TCRdb itself trimmed the public reads at Q25 with fastp, ran MiXCR and retained productive beta chains. Rows with one shared CDR3 protein collapse into an entry with the most common genes and DNA. Across this sample there are tens of thousands of distinct CDR3 sequences, with approximately 3.6% seen only once. The ten largest clones represent around a fifth of the sample.

This receptor chain uses TRBV11-1 and TRBJ2-1; the D gene identity is not certain. Sequencing was carried out using PBMCs. The sequence came from a human donor in good health (CMV status not recorded). Some clones in this sample may be carry-over from other donors' samples. The nucleotide sequence reads as follows: TGTGCCAGCAGCTTAGGGCTAGGGTCCAATGAGCAGTTCTTC. Its product reads: CASSLGLGSNEQFF.